What follows is one T cell receptor beta chain and its context. The data derive from a study of blood T cell repertoires in COVID-19. The wider study: Spain, Italy and the United States supplied samples that represented acute and convalescent COVID-19. T cells, B-cell-depleted T cells, or PBMCs supplied cDNA or gDNA.

As originally analysed: The assay estimated nucleated cells by amplifying reference gene primers. Clones were sequenced by immunoSEQ multiplex PCR, and TCRdb holds only the in-frame ones, with some missing. V, J and clone size are those of that table, while D and trimming were read from the DNA. Counted here are roughly 390,000 clones, about 85% occurring once; the ten biggest clones make up approximately 3.6%. Per the germline V gene, CDR1 is MNHNS and CDR2 is SASEGT. The length of the CDR3 is 15 residues. Trimming took off 3 bases at V and 3 bases at J, with 15 bases between the two ends. The rearrangement joins TRBV6-1 to TRBJ2-7; weak D call: TRBD2 (6 bases). The receptor was isolated from a young woman with acute or convalescent COVID-19. Sequencing was carried out using peripheral blood. The CDR3 nucleotides are TGTGCCAGCAGTGAGGGGGGAGTTGGGATCTACGAGCAGTACTTC. Its protein is CASSEGGVGIYEQYF.